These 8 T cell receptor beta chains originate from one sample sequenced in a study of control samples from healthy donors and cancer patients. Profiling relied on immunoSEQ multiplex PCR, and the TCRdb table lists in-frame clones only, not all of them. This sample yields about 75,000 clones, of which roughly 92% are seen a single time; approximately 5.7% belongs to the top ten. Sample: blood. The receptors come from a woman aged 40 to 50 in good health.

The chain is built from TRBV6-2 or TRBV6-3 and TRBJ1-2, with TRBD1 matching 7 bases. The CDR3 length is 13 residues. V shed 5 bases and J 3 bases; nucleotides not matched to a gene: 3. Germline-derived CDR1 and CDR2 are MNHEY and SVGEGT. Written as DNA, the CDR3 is TGTGCCAGCAGTCCGGGACAGCACTATGGCTACACCTTC. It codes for CASSPGQHYGYTF.

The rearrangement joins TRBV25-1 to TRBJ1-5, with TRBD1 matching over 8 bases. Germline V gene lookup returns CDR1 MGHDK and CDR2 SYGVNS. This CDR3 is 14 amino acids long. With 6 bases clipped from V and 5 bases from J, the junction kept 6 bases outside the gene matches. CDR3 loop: CASRGTGTHQPQHF. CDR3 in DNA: TGTGCCAGCAGAGGGACAGGCACCCATCAGCCCCAGCATTTT.

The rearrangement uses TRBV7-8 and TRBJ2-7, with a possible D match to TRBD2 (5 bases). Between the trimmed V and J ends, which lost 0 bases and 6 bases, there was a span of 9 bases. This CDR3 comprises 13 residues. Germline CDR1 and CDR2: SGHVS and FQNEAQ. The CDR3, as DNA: TGTGCCAGCAGCTTAGCGGGAGCTCTCGAGCAGTACTTC. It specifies CASSLAGALEQYF.

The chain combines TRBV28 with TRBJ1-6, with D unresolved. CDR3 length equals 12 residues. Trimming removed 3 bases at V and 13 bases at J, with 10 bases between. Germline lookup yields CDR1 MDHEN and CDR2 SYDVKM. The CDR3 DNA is TGTGCCAGCAGTTTTAGGTCCGGGCCCCTCCACTTT. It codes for CASSFRSGPLHF.

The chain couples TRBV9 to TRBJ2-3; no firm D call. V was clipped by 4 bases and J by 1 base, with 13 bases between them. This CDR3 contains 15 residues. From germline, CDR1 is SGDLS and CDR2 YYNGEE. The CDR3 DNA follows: TGTGCCAGCAGCCATGGACGTATTGGCACAGATACGCAGTATTTT. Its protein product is CASSHGRIGTDTQYF.

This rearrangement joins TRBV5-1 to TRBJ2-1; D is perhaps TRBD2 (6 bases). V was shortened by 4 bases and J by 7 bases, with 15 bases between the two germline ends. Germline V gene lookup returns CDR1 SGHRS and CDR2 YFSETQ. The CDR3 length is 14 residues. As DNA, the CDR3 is TGCGCCAGCAGCAGATACCCCGGGGGAAATGAGCAGTTCTTC. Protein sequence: CASSRYPGGNEQFF.

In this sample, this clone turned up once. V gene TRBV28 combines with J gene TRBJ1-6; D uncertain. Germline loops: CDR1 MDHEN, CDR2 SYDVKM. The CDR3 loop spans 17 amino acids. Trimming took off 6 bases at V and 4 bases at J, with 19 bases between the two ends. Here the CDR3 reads CASSTSKGRTYNSPLHF. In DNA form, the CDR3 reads TGTGCCAGCAGCACTTCTAAGGGCCGGACTTATAATTCACCCCTCCACTTT.

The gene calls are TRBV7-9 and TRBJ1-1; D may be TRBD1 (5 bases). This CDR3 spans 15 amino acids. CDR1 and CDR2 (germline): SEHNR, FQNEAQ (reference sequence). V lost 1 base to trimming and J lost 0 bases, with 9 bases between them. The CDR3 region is CASSLGGYMNTEAFF. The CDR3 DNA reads TGTGCCAGCAGCTTAGGGGGGTATATGAACACTGAAGCTTTCTTT.